This T cell receptor (beta chain) originates from a study of blood T cell repertoires in COVID-19. The overall study: Samples representing acute and convalescent COVID-19 were sourced from the United States, Italy and Spain. The cDNA or gDNA used as material had been derived from T cells, B-cell-depleted T cells, or PBMCs.

Under the authors' procedure: Nucleated cell number was recorded as an estimate derived from reference gene primer amplification. Using immunoSEQ multiplex PCR, the repertoire was profiled, and TCRdb retains in-frame clones only, with some absent. From that table come the V and J calls and clone size; the DNA was used to work out D and trimming. Here the sample spans tens of thousands of clones, just over 85% being singletons. The CDR3 covers 15 residues. CDR1 is SGHDT, CDR2 YYEEEE, per germline. Trimming stripped 2 bases from V and 2 bases from J, with 10 bases between. The V call is TRBV5-6, the J call TRBJ2-2; no reliable D call. The sample consisted of peripheral blood. This TCR was recovered from an elderly woman in a cohort sampled during active or convalescent COVID-19. The DNA of the CDR3 is TGTGCCAGCAGCTTCTCACTTAATAACACCGGGGAGCTGTTTTTT. It codes for CASSFSLNNTGELFF.